In this sample, the clone carrying this TCR beta chain turned up many times. V gave up 0 bases and J gave up 2 bases, with 10 bases separating them. The CDR3 runs to 15 residues. Germline loops: CDR1 LGHNA, CDR2 YNFKEQ. This sample was taken from a study of identical twins. TCRdb analysed the 5' RACE reads with MiXCR anew, one entry per CDR3 protein. Seen here are 240,000 or so distinct CDR3 sequences, about 7% observed once, and the top ten hold roughly 3.9%. These data were likewise used in another study, on yellow fever vaccine responses in identical twins.

The receptor's source is a woman between 18 and 29 years old in good health. The rearrangement links TRBV4-2 to TRBJ2-5; no firm D call. Source material: memory (CD45RO+) T cells sorted from blood. CDR3: CASSQEGWGQETQYF. The DNA for the CDR3 is TGTGCCAGCAGCCAAGAGGGGTGGGGACAAGAGACCCAGTACTTC.